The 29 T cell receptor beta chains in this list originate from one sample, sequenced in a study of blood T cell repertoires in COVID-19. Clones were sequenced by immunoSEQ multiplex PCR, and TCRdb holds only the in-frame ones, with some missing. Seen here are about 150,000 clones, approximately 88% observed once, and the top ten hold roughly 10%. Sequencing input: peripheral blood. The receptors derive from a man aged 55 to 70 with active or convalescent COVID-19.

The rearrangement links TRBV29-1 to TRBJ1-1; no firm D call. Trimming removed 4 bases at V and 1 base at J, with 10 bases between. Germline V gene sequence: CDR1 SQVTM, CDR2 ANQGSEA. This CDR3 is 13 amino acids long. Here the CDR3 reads CSVVRRGNTEAFF. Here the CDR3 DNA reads TGCAGCGTTGTTCGCAGAGGGAACACTGAAGCTTTCTTT.

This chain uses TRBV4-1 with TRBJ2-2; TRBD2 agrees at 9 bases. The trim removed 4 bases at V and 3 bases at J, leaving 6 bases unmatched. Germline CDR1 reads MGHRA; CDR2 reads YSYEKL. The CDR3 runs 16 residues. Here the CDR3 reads CASSPLAGGDTGELFF. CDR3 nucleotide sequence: TGCGCCAGCAGCCCCCTGGCGGGAGGGGACACCGGGGAGCTGTTTTTT.

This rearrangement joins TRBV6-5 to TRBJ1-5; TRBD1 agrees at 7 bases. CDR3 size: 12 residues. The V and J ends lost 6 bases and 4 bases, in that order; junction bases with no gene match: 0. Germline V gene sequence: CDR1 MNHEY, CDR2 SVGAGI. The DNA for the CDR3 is TGTGCCAGCAGACAGGGGAATCAGCCCCAGCATTTT. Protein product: CASRQGNQPQHF.

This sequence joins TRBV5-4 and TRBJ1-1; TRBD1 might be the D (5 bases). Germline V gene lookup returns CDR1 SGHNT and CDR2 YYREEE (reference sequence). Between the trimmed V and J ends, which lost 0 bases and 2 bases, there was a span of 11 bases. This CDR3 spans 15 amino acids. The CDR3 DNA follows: TGTGCCAGCAGCTTGGGGGCGGGGGTAAACACTGAAGCTTTCTTT. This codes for CASSLGAGVNTEAFF.

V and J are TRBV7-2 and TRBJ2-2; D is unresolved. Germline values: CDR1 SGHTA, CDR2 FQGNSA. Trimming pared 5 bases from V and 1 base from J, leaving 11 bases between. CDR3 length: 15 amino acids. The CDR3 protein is CASSPVPGNTGELFF. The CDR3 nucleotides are TGTGCCAGCAGCCCAGTCCCGGGGAACACCGGGGAGCTGTTTTTT.

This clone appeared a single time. CDR3 bases: TGTGCCACCAGAGGGGGGGTTTTTGAGGGAAACACAGATACGCAGTATTTT. Translated: CATRGGVFEGNTDTQYF. The chain has TRBV15 and TRBJ2-3, with D possibly matching TRBD2 (7 bases). Trimming stripped 6 bases from V and 2 bases from J, with 21 bases between. This CDR3 has 17 residues. Per germline, CDR1 LNHNV and CDR2 YYDKDF (reference sequence).

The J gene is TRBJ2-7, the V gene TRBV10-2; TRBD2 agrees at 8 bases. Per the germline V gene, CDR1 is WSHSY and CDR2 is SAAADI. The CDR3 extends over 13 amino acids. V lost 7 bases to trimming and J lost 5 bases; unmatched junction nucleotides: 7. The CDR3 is CASKDSGTDEQYF. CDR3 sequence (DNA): TGCGCCAGCAAGGATAGCGGGACCGACGAGCAGTACTTC.

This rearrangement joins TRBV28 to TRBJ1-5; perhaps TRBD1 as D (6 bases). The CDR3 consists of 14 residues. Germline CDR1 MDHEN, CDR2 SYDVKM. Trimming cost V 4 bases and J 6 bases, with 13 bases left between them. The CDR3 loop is CASSWGGASQPQHF. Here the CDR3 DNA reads TGTGCCAGCAGTTGGGGGGGGGCGAGTCAGCCCCAGCATTTT.

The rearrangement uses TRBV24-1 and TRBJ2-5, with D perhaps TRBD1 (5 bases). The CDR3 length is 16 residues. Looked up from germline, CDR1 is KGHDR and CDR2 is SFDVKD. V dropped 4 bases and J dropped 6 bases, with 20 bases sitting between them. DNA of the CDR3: TGTGCCACCAGTGACGTGAATGGGGCGACCCTCCAGACCCAGTACTTC. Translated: CATSDVNGATLQTQYF.

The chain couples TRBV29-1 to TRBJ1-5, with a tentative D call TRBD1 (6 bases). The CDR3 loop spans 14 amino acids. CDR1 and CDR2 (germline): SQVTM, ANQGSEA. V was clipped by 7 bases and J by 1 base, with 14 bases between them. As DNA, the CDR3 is TGCAGCGCATCACAGGGTACGAGCAATCAGCCCCAGCATTTT. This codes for CSASQGTSNQPQHF.

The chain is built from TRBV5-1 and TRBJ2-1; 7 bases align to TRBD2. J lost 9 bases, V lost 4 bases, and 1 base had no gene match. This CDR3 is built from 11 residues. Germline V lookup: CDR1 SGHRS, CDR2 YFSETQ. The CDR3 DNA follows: TGCGCCAGCAGCCTAGCGGTTGAGCAGTTCTTC. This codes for CASSLAVEQFF. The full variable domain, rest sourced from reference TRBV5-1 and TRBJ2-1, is KAGVTQTPRYLIKTRGQQVTLSCSPISGHRSVSWYQQTPGQGLQFLFEYFSETQRNKGNFPGRFSGRQFSNSRSEMNVSTLELGDSALYLCASSLAVEQFFGPGTRLTVL.

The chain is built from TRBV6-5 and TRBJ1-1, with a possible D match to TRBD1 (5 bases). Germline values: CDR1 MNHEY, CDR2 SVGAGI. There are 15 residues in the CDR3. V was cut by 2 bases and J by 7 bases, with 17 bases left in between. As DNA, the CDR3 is TGTGCCAGCAGTTACCTTGGGATGGGGCTAATTGAAGCTTTCTTT. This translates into CASSYLGMGLIEAFF.

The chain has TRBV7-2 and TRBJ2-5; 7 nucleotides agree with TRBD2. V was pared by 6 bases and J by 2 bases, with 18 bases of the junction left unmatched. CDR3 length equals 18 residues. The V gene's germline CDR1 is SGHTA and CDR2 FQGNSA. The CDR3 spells CASRAGFMASGFQETQYF. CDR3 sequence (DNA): TGTGCCAGCAGGGCAGGATTTATGGCTAGCGGTTTTCAAGAGACCCAGTACTTC.

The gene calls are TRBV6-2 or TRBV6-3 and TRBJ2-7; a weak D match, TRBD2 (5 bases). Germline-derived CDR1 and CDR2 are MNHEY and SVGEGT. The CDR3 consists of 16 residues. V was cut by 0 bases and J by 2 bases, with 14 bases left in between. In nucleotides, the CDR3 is TGTGCCAGCAGTTACTCGACTGGCGGAGGCCCCTACGAGCAGTACTTC. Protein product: CASSYSTGGGPYEQYF.

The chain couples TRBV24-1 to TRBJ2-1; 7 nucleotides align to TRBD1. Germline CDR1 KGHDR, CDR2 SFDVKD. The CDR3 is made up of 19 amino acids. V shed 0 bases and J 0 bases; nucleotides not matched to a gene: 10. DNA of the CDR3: TGTGCCACCAGTGATTTGGGGAAACCGGGACAGCACTCCTACAATGAGCAGTTCTTC. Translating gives CATSDLGKPGQHSYNEQFF.

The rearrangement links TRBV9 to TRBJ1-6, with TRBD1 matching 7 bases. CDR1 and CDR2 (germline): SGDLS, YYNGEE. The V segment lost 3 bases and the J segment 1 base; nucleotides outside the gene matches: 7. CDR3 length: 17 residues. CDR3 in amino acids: CASSGIDRASYNSPLHF. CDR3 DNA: TGTGCCAGCAGCGGGATTGACAGGGCTTCCTATAATTCACCCCTCCACTTT.

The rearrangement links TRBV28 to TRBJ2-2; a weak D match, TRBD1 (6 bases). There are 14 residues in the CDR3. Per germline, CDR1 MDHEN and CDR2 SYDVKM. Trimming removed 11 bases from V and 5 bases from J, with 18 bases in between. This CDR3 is CAGGGRQLTGELFF. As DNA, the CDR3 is TGTGCCGGGGGCGGCCGGCAGCTAACCGGGGAGCTGTTTTTT.

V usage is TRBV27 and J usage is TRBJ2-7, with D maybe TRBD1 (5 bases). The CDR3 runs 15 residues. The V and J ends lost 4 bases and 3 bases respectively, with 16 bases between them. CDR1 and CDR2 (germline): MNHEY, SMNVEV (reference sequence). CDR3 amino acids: CASSSPPQGRYEQYF. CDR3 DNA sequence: TGTGCCAGCAGTTCCCCCCCCCAGGGTCGCTACGAGCAGTACTTC.

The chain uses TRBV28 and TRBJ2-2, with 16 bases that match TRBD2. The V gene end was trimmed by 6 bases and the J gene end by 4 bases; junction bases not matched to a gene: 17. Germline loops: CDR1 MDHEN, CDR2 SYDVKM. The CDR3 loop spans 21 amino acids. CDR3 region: CASRSTPGTSGRALSTGELFF. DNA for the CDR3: TGTGCCAGCAGATCTACCCCCGGGACTAGCGGGAGGGCCTTGAGCACCGGGGAGCTGTTTTTT.

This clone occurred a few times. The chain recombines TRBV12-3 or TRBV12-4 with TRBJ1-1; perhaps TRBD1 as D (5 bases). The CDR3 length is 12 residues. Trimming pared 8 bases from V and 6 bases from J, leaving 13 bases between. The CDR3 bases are TGTGCCAGCGAGGGCGGGGGGTCTGAAGCTTTCTTT. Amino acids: CASEGGGSEAFF.

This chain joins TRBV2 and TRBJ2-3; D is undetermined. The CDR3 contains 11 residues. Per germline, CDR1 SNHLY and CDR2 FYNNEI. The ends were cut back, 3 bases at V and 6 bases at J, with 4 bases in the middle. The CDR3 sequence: CASSESDTQYF. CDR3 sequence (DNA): TGTGCCAGCAGTGAGAGCGATACGCAGTATTTT.

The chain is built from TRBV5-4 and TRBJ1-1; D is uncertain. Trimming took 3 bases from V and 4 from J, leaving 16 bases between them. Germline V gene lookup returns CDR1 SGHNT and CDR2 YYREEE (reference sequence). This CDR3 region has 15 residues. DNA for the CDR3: TGTGCCAGCAGCTCCCTAGGACTCGATCGCACTGAAGCTTTCTTT. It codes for CASSSLGLDRTEAFF.

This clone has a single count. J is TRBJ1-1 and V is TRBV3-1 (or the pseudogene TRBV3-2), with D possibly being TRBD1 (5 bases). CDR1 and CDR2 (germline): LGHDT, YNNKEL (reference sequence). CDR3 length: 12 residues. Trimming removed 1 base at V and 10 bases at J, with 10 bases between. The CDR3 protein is CASSQGTLRAFF. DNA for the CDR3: TGTGCCAGCAGCCAAGGGACACTCAGAGCTTTCTTT.

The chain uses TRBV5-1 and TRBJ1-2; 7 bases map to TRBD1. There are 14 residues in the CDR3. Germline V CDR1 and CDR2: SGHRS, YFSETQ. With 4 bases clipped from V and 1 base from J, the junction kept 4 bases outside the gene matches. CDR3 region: CASSAGTVNYGYTF. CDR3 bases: TGCGCCAGCAGCGCTGGGACAGTTAACTATGGCTACACCTTC.

CDR3 residues: CASSSLSAGDYGYTF. The DNA of the CDR3 is TGTGCCAGCAGTTCCCTATCCGCCGGGGACTATGGCTACACCTTC. This chain links TRBV27 with TRBJ1-2; D is unresolved. Per germline, CDR1 MNHEY and CDR2 SMNVEV (reference sequence). V was shortened by 4 bases and J by 3 bases, with 15 bases between the two germline ends. The CDR3 runs 15 residues.

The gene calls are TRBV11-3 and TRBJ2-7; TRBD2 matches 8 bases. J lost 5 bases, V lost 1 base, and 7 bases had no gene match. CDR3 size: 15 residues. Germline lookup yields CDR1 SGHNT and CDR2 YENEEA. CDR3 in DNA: TGTGCCAGCAGCTTAGCGGGAGGGCCTTTTGACGAGCAGTACTTC. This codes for CASSLAGGPFDEQYF. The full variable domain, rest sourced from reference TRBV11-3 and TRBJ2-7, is EAGVVQSPRYKIIEKKQPVAFWCNPISGHNTLYWYLQNLGQGPELLIRYENEEAVDDSQLPKDRFSAERLKGVDSTLKIQPAELGDSAVYLCASSLAGGPFDEQYFGPGTRLTVT.

The CDR3 sequence is CSAGTGNEQFF. The CDR3, as DNA: TGCAGTGCTGGGACAGGAAATGAGCAGTTCTTC. V and J are TRBV20-1 and TRBJ2-1, with 8 bases aligning to TRBD1. Germline CDR1 is DFQATT and CDR2 is SNEGSKA (reference sequence). V lost 5 bases, J lost 7 bases, and 1 base stayed unmatched. CDR3 length: 11 residues.

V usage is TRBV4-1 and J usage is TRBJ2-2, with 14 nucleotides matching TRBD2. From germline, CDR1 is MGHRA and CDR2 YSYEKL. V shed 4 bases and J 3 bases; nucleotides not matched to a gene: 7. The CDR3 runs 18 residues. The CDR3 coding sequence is TGCGCCAGCAGCCGCCCGCGACTAGCGGGAGGGCACACCGGGGAGCTGTTTTTT. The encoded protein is CASSRPRLAGGHTGELFF.

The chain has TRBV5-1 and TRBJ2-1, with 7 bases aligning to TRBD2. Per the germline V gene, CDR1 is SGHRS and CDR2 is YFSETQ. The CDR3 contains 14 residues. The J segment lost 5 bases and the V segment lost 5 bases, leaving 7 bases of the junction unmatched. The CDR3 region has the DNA TGCGCCAGCAGTTACGGAGCGGGGAACAATGAGCAGTTCTTC. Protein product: CASSYGAGNNEQFF.